This T cell receptor (beta chain) emerged from a study of blood T cell repertoires in COVID-19 (dated by TCRdb to the early 2020s). At the level of the whole study: Samples covering the acute and convalescent phases of COVID-19 were provided by collaborators in the United States, Italy and Spain. HLA class I and class II types, where available, came from metadata supplied by the sample provider rather than from assay-based typing. Subjects who had been exposed to COVID-19, were actively infected with it, or had recovered from it provided the deeply sampled blood TCRbeta repertoires that made up the dataset. The material from the prospective study consisted of cDNA or gDNA derived from T cells, B-cell-depleted T cells, or PBMCs. The repertoires were made available in a free public database intended to serve as a resource for research on the immune response to SARS-CoV-2. Samples came from the ongoing ImmuneRACE study (first 160 participants) plus 1,254 subjects from 6 global collaborators. The sample metadata nearly always contained a de-identified subject ID, COVID-19 status, age in years and sex.

Enrolling through a virtual design, the prospective study's participants ranged in age from roughly 18 to 89 years and lived across about two dozen United States geographic areas. Cohort assignment in the prospective study relied on participant-reported clinical history from a screening survey and a study questionnaire. Recovered participants in ImmuneRACE Cohort 3 were defined by two consecutive negative NP/OP PCR tests, clearance by a healthcare professional, or resolution of symptoms. Each participant in the prospective study had whole blood, serum and a nasopharyngeal or oropharyngeal swab collected by mobile phlebotomists. Prospective study participants could optionally give additional blood draws and questionnaires over an approximately 2-month period. Blood samples from the prospective study were shipped frozen or at room temperature prior to DNA extraction. Trimming takes 3 bases off V and 16 bases off J; junction bases not matched to a gene: 9. The CDR3 spans 13 residues, from the cysteine through the phenylalanine. The sequence is cut down to CDR3 DNA, 39 bases in frame from base 1. The germline V gene sets CDR1 to SNHLY and CDR2 to FYNNEI.

Concerning this clone: This clone's antigen is unknown. No much larger clonotype is one base removed from it; base qualities were not supplied.

Broader findings and caveats from the paper: The quantity of clinical and demographic metadata differed by source and by participant and was supplied without curation.

The immunoSEQ Assay, a bias-controlled multiplex PCR, was used to amplify TCRbeta CDR3 regions from genomic DNA. Per the original workflow: The number of nucleated cells in each sample was estimated from the amplification of reference gene primers within the assay. To quantify the absolute abundance of each unique TCRbeta CDR3 rearrangement, sequence reads were collapsed and filtered. For each sample, productive Simpson clonality was calculated as the square root of Simpson's diversity index over productive rearrangements. TCRdb carries this immuneACCESS record with in-frame sequences only. Its versions omit some clonotypes, under half of them owing to an unresolved V gene in the studies checked, with the rest unexplained. V, J and clone size are taken as reported in that table, and D and trimming were inferred from the DNA itself. Across this sample there are around 220,000 clones, with less than 90% seen only once. The ten largest make up about 6.6% of the sample.

The rearrangement combines TRBV2 with TRBJ2-1; TRBD2 lines up with 10 middle nucleotides. The sequenced sample was PBMCs or T cells enriched from blood (not recorded which). The clonotype originates from a woman between 35 and 50 years old who had recovered from COVID-19. The CDR3 amino acid sequence is: CASSDGSGRVHFF. The DNA is TGTGCCAGCAGTGACGGCAGCGGGAGGGTTCACTTCTTC. Outside the CDR3, residues come from the reference TRBV2 and TRBJ2-1 proteins, so the full variable domain is: EPEVTQTPSHQVTQMGQEVILRCVPISNHLYFYWYRQILGQKVEFLVSFYNNEISEKSEIFDDQFSVERPDGSNFTLKIRSTKLEDSAMYFCASSDGSGRVHFFGPGTRLTVL.